Listed here is a single T cell receptor beta chain. With V trimmed by 5 bases and J by 13 bases, 13 bases remained unmatched. The length of the CDR3 is 14 residues. Germline V lookup: CDR1 SGHTA, CDR2 FQGNSA. This entry is derived from a study of shared clonotypes between healthy human individuals. How the authors handled the data: ImmunoSEQ output lacked quality scores and full-length reads, limiting matched filtering. Repertoires were generated with immunoSEQ multiplex PCR, while TCRdb's copy carries only in-frame clones and drops some. The D gene and trimming were derived from the DNA, and the V and J assignments and clone size from that table. There are around 2.5 million clones in the sample; approximately 93% occur only once, and about 0.38% lies in the top ten.

This TCR was sampled from a man aged 18 to 35 in good health. Some clones in this sample may be carry-over from other donors' samples. The sample comprised naive CD4+ T cells from PBMCs. Subset in this sample: CD45RA+ positively selected. The genes are TRBV7-2 and TRBJ2-7; 11 bases fit TRBD2. CDR3 in amino acids: CASSPRLAGGSPYF. In nucleotides, the CDR3 is TGTGCCAGCAGCCCCAGGCTAGCGGGAGGAAGTCCTTACTTC.